The clone carrying this TCR beta chain occurred many times. Time point indicated: healthy volunteer bleed at 2 weeks. The total RNA was obtained from whole blood that was not fractionated. The CDR3 contains 11 residues. Deletions cut 7 bases from V and 3 bases from J, with 4 bases between. Germline CDR1 MNHNS, CDR2 SASEGT. Using its own MiXCR run on the RACE reads, TCRdb lists one record per CDR3 protein. In the table there are under 95,000 distinct CDR3 sequences, roughly 8% of which are singletons. These data are taken from a study of human T cells and chemical hapten exposure. The material sequenced was whole blood. This clonotype originated in a female donor in good health. Some clones in this sample may be carry-over from other donors' samples. J is TRBJ2-4 and V is TRBV6-1; D gene unclear. For the CDR3, the DNA is TGTGCCAGCATGGACAAAAACATTCAGTACTTC. It specifies CASMDKNIQYF.